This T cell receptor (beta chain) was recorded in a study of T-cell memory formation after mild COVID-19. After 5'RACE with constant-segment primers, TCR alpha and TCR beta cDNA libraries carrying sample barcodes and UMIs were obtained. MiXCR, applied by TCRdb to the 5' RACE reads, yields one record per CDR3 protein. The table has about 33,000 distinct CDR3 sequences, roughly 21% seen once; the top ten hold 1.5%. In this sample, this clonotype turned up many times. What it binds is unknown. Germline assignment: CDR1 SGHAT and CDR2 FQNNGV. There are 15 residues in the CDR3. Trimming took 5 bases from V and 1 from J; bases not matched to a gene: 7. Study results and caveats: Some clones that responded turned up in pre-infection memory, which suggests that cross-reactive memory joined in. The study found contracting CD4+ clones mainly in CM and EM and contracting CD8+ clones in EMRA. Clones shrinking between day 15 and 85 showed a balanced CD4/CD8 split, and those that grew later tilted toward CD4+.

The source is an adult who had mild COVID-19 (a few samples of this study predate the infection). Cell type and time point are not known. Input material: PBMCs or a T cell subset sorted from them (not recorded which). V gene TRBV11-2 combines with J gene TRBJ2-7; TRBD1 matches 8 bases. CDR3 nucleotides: TGTGCCAGCAGCACACAGGGGGATCTTTCCTACGAGCAGTACTTC. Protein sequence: CASSTQGDLSYEQYF.